Presented here are 5 T cell receptor beta chains from one specimen sequenced in a study of blood T cell repertoires in COVID-19. Only in-frame clones appear in the TCRdb table, and some are missing; sequencing was by immunoSEQ multiplex PCR. The sample includes about half a million clones, 75% to 90% of them seen just once. Sequences were obtained from PBMCs or T cells enriched from blood (not recorded which). Receptor source: a woman aged 55-75 years who had recovered from COVID-19.

In this sample, this clone turned up once. V is TRBV24-1 and J is TRBJ1-5; TRBD1 aligns across 8 bases. The CDR3 spans 14 residues. With 3 bases clipped from V and 5 bases from J, the junction kept 2 bases outside the gene matches. Germline V CDR1 and CDR2: KGHDR, SFDVKD. The CDR3 spells CATSDQDRDQPQHF. The CDR3 DNA reads TGTGCCACCAGTGATCAGGACAGGGATCAGCCCCAGCATTTT.

In nucleotides, the CDR3 is TGCGCCAGCAGCTTGGCCATCGGTAGCTACAATGAGCAGTTCTTC. Translated: CASSLAIGSYNEQFF. The chain carries TRBV5-1 and TRBJ2-1, with D unclear. V dropped 0 bases and J dropped 3 bases, with 10 bases sitting between them. This CDR3 has 15 amino acids. Germline V gene lookup returns CDR1 SGHRS and CDR2 YFSETQ. The whole variable domain, remainder taken from reference TRBV5-1 and TRBJ2-1, is KAGVTQTPRYLIKTRGQQVTLSCSPISGHRSVSWYQQTPGQGLQFLFEYFSETQRNKGNFPGRFSGRQFSNSRSEMNVSTLELGDSALYLCASSLAIGSYNEQFFGPGTRLTVL.

This clone was seen only a few times. This chain connects TRBV5-1 to TRBJ2-5, with a weak D call TRBD2 (5 bases). Germline V gene sequence: CDR1 SGHRS, CDR2 YFSETQ. CDR3 length: 14 amino acids. The V end was cut by 5 bases, the J end by 2 bases, with 13 bases between. CDR3 region: CASSHSGDQETQYF. The DNA for the CDR3 is TGCGCCAGCAGTCACAGCGGAGATCAAGAGACCCAGTACTTC.

V and J are TRBV7-6 and TRBJ2-3; 10 nucleotides line up with TRBD1. From germline, CDR1 is SGHVS and CDR2 FNYEAQ. The CDR3 is 15 residues long. V lost 5 bases, J lost 7 bases, and 9 bases stayed unmatched. The CDR3 region has the DNA TGTGCCAGCAGCCCTGGGACAGGGGTTTCATATACGCAGTATTTT. Its translation is CASSPGTGVSYTQYF.

This chain connects TRBV28 to TRBJ1-1; 9 nucleotides agree with TRBD1. Germline loops: CDR1 MDHEN, CDR2 SYDVKM. After removal of 7 bases from V and 6 bases from J, the junction contained 12 bases not matched to a gene. The CDR3 runs 15 residues. The CDR3 is CASTRRGTGWSEAFF. The CDR3, as DNA: TGTGCCAGCACTCGAAGGGGGACAGGGTGGTCTGAAGCTTTCTTT.